Listed below are T cell receptor beta chains from one sample, sequenced in a study of identical twins. TCRdb re-called the 5' RACE reads with MiXCR, one entry per CDR3 protein. Of some 1,700,000 distinct CDR3 sequences in the sample, about 30% were seen once. Sequencing was carried out using cord blood. Receptors originate from a newborn girl in good health. Each CDR3 is given with its conserved first and last residue. Fields, in order: V gene, J gene, D gene, clone size, CDR3 protein, CDR3 DNA. A D gene is named only where the DNA matches it firmly. Rows give clone size only sometimes, using once, few, many, or a class for an expanded clone.

>TRBV6-1|TRBJ1-5|NA|NA
CASRPTGTPPQHF
TGTGCCAGCAGACCGACAGGAACCCCGCCCCAGCATTTT
>TRBV7-8|TRBJ2-1|TRBD2|NA
CASSLELAGATHNEQFF
TGTGCCAGCAGCTTAGAGCTAGCGGGGGCCACTCACAATGAGCAGTTCTTC
>TRBV28|TRBJ2-7|TRBD1|NA
CASSFDRDSYEQYF
TGTGCCAGCAGTTTCGACAGGGATTCCTACGAGCAGTACTTC
>TRBV27|TRBJ1-2|NA|many
CASSFGRVNYGYTF
TGTGCCAGCAGTTTTGGGAGAGTAAACTATGGCTACACCTTC
>TRBV2|TRBJ2-3|TRBD2|NA
CASSTEASGVRDTQYF
TGTGCCAGCTCTACGGAGGCTAGCGGGGTGCGAGATACGCAGTATTTT
>TRBV14|TRBJ2-3|TRBD2|few
CASSSGLAQYF
TGTGCCAGCAGCTCGGGACTAGCGCAGTATTTT
>TRBV10-3|TRBJ1-6|NA|NA
CAITQSSYNSPLHF
TGTGCCATCACTCAGAGCTCCTATAATTCACCCCTCCACTTT
>TRBV13|TRBJ1-2|TRBD1|few
CASSLTDRGPYGYTF
TGTGCCAGCAGCTTAACGGACAGGGGCCCGTATGGCTACACCTTC
>TRBV6-5|TRBJ2-3|TRBD1|NA
CASSYSGQFSDTQYF
TGTGCCAGCAGTTACTCGGGACAGTTTTCTGATACGCAGTATTTT
>TRBV4-1|TRBJ1-2|NA|few
CASSQDRRSYGYTF
TGCGCCAGCAGCCAAGATCGTCGGAGCTATGGCTACACCTTC
>TRBV4-1|TRBJ2-3|NA|few
CASSQLPGLLPDTQYF
TGCGCCAGCAGCCAATTACCGGGCCTTCTTCCAGATACGCAGTATTTT
>TRBV7-9|TRBJ2-1|TRBD2|many
CASSLGLAGRDEQFF
TGTGCCAGCAGCTTAGGACTAGCGGGTAGGGATGAGCAGTTCTTC
>TRBV24-1|TRBJ2-6|NA|few
CATSDWRGSGANVLTF
TGTGCCACCAGTGATTGGAGGGGCTCTGGGGCCAACGTCCTGACTTTC